This T cell receptor (beta chain) was recorded in a study of cytomegalovirus exposure and HLA in healthy donors. As for the study in general: The roughly 670 first-cohort repertoires shared a platform with the roughly 120 validation repertoires, as reported in a later analysis. Findings and limits, study-wide: The study listed approximately 170 cytomegalovirus-associated TCR beta chains. In the 120 validation repertoires, about 94% of cluster scores exceeded 0, per a later analysis. It was reportedly the case that the classifier diagnosed cytomegalovirus status with high specificity and sensitivity.

Clones were read by immunoSEQ multiplex PCR, and TCRdb kept only the in-frame ones, dropping some. This table holds roughly 50,000 clones, roughly nine tenths found once. With 4 bases clipped from V and 0 bases from J, the junction kept 13 bases outside the gene matches. Germline V gene sequence: CDR1 SGHRS, CDR2 YFSETQ. The CDR3 is made up of 18 amino acids. Turning to this clone: Its antigen is undetermined.

The receptor comes from a man in his late teens or twenties in good health and CMV-seronegative. The chain carries TRBV5-1 and TRBJ2-3, with 8 bases fitting TRBD2. Sequenced: PBMCs. CDR3 loop: CASSDGLWRGASTDTQYF. CDR3 sequence (DNA): TGCGCCAGCAGCGATGGACTATGGCGGGGGGCTAGCACAGATACGCAGTATTTT. Together with reference TRBV5-1 and TRBJ2-3, the CDR3 gives the full variable domain: KAGVTQTPRYLIKTRGQQVTLSCSPISGHRSVSWYQQTPGQGLQFLFEYFSETQRNKGNFPGRFSGRQFSNSRSEMNVSTLELGDSALYLCASSDGLWRGASTDTQYFGPGTRLTVL.